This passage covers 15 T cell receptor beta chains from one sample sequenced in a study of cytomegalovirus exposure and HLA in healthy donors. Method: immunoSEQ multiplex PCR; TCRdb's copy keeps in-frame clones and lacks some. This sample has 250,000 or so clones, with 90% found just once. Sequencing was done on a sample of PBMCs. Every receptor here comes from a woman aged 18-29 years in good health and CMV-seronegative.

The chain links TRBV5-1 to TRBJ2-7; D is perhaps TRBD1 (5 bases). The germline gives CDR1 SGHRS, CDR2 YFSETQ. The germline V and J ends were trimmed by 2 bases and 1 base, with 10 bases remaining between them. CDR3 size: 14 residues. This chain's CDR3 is CASSLGQTSYEQYF. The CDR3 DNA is TGCGCCAGCAGCTTAGGACAAACTTCCTACGAGCAGTACTTC.

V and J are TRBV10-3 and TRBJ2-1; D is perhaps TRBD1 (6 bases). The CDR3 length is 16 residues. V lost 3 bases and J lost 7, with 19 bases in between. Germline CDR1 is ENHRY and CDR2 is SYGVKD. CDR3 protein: CAISDIRGEGGNEQFF. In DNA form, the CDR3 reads TGTGCCATCAGTGATATTAGAGGGGAAGGGGGTAATGAGCAGTTCTTC.

CDR3: CASSSFGGASYEQYF. DNA of the CDR3: TGTGCCAGCAGCTCATTTGGAGGGGCTTCCTACGAGCAGTACTTC. The chain employs TRBV7-6 and TRBJ2-7; TRBD2 might be the D (6 bases). The V end lost 4 bases, the J end lost 1 base, and 14 bases lay between the germline ends. CDR1 is SGHVS, CDR2 FNYEAQ, per germline. This CDR3 is built from 15 residues. The full variable domain, in which reference TRBV7-6 and TRBJ2-7 provide the parts outside the CDR3, is GAGVSQSPRYKVTKRGQDVALRCDPISGHVSLYWYRQALGQGPEFLTYFNYEAQQDKSGLPNDRFSAERPEGSISTLTIQRTEQRDSAMYRCASSSFGGASYEQYFGPGTRLTVT.

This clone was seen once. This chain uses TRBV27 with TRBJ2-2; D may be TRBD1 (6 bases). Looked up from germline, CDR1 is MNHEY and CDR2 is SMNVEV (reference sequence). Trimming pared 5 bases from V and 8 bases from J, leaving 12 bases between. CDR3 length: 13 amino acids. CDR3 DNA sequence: TGTGCCAGCAGTCCGGCAGGGGTAGGGGAGCTGTTTTTT. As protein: CASSPAGVGELFF.

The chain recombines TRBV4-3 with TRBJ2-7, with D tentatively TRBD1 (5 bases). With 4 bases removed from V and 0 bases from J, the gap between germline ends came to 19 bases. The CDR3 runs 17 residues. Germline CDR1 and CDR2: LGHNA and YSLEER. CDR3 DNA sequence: TGCGCCAGCAGCCCGCAGACAGATAAGACCTACTCCTACGAGCAGTACTTC. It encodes CASSPQTDKTYSYEQYF.

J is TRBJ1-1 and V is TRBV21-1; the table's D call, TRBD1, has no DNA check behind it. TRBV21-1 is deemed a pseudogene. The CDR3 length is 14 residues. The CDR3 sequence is CASSTGTVNTEAFF. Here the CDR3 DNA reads TGTGCCAGCAGCACCGGGACAGTGAACACTGAAGCTTTCTTT.

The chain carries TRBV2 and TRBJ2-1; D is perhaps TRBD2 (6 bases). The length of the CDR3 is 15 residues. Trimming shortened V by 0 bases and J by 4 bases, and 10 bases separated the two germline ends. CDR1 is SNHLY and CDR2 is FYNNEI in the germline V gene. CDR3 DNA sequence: TGTGCCAGCAGTGAAGCCTCCGGGAGTTACAATGAGCAGTTCTTC. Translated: CASSEASGSYNEQFF.

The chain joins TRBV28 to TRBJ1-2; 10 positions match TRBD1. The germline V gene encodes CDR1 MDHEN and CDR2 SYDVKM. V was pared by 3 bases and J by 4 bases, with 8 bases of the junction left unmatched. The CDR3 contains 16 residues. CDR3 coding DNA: TGTGCCAGCAGTTTGGGGGGGACAGGGGACATCTATGGCTACACCTTC. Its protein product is CASSLGGTGDIYGYTF.

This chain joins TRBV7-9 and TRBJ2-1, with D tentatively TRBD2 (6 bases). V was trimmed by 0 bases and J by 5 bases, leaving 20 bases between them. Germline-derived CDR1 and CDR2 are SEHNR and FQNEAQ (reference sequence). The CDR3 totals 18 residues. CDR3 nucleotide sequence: TGTGCCAGCAGCTTAGCGCCGGGCGGGGTAAGAACGAACAATGAGCAGTTCTTC. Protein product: CASSLAPGGVRTNNEQFF.

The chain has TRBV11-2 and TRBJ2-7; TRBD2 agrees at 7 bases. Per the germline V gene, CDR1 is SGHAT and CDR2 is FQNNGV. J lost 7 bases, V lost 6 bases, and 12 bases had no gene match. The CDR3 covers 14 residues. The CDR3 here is CASSFGLDSWEQYF. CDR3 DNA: TGTGCCAGCAGTTTCGGACTAGACTCTTGGGAGCAGTACTTC. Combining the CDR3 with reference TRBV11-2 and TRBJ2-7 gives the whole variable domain EAGVAQSPRYKIIEKRQSVAFWCNPISGHATLYWYQQILGQGPKLLIQFQNNGVVDDSQLPKDRFSAERLKGVDSTLKIQPAKLEDSAVYLCASSFGLDSWEQYFGPGTRLTVT.

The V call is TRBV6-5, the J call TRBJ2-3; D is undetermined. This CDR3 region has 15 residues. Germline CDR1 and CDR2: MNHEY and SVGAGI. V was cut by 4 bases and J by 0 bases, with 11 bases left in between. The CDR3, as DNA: TGTGCCAGCAGTTCCCAGAAATCTAGCACAGATACGCAGTATTTT. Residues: CASSSQKSSTDTQYF.

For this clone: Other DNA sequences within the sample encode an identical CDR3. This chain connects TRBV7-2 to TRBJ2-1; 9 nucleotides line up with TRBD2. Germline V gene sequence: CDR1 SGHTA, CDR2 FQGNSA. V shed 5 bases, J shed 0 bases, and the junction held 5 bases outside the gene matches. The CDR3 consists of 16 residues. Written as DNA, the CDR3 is TGTGCCAGCAGCCTTGGCGGGGGGGGCTCCTACAATGAGCAGTTCTTC. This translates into CASSLGGGGSYNEQFF.

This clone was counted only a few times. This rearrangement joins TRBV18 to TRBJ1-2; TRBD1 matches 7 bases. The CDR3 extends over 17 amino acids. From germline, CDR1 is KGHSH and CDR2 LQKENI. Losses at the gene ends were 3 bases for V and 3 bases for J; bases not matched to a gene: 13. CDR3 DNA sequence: TGTGCCAGCTCACCCGCCGGGACAGCCTCCATGGACTATGGCTACACCTTC. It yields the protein CASSPAGTASMDYGYTF.

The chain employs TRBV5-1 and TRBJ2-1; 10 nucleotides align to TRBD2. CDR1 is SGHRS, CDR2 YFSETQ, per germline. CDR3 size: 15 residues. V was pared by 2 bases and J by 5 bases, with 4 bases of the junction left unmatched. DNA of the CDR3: TGCGCCAGCAGCTTTAGCCTAGCGGGGGACAATGAGCAGTTCTTC. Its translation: CASSFSLAGDNEQFF. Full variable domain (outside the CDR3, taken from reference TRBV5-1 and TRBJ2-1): KAGVTQTPRYLIKTRGQQVTLSCSPISGHRSVSWYQQTPGQGLQFLFEYFSETQRNKGNFPGRFSGRQFSNSRSEMNVSTLELGDSALYLCASSFSLAGDNEQFFGPGTRLTVL.

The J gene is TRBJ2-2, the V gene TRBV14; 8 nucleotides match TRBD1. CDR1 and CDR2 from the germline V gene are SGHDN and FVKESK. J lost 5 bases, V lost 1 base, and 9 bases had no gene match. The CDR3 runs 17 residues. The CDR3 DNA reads TGTGCCAGCAGCCAAGGGTTGGGCAGGGGGCGAACCGGGGAGCTGTTTTTT. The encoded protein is CASSQGLGRGRTGELFF. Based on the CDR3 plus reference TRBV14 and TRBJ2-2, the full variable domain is EAGVTQFPSHSVIEKGQTVTLRCDPISGHDNLYWYRRVMGKEIKFLLHFVKESKQDESGMPNNRFLAERTGGTYSTLKVQPAELEDSGVYFCASSQGLGRGRTGELFFGEGSRLTVL.